This T cell receptor beta chain was found in a study of T-cell memory formation after mild COVID-19. Study-level background: TCR clusters were largely donor specific. Study conclusions and caveats: What remained unconfirmed was the SARS-CoV-2 specificity of second-wave clones peaking on day 37.

For this clonotype: The antigen remains undetermined.

Deletions cut 5 bases from V and 0 bases from J, with 14 bases between. The CDR3 consists of 16 residues. TCRdb re-called the 5' RACE reads with MiXCR, one entry per CDR3 protein. The table records 200,000 to 250,000 distinct CDR3 sequences, about 27% of them present only once. Material for sequencing was PBMCs or a T cell subset sorted from them (not recorded which). The chain joins TRBV12-3 or TRBV12-4 to TRBJ1-3, with D possibly matching TRBD1 (6 bases). This sequence originates from an adult woman who had mild COVID-19 (a few samples of this study predate the infection). Cell type and time point are not known. The CDR3 region has the DNA TGTGCCAGCAGTCCCAGGCAGGGGCTCTCTGGAAACACCATATATTTT. It specifies CASSPRQGLSGNTIYF.